This T cell receptor (beta chain) was captured in a study of molecular identifiers for immune sequencing clone quantification. The CDR3 runs to 15 residues. V lost 0 bases and J 6 bases, leaving 12 bases between the germline ends. Germline-derived CDR1 and CDR2 are LNHNV and YYDKDF (reference sequence). This clonotype was counted a few times. Its target is not known. Study-level points and caveats: Among effectors, clones above 20 RNA copies held over 97% of molecules; among naive cells, under 1%.

Previously described methods with listed TCR primers produced the bulk TCR libraries. From the PCR reads, TCRdb called clonotypes with MiXCR, one entry per CDR3 protein. Of more than 70,000 distinct CDR3 sequences listed, roughly a fifth are singletons. The rearrangement joins TRBV15 to TRBJ1-5; D is uncertain. What was sequenced was naive CD8+ T cells from blood, with Jurkat cell RNA spiked in. Subset of the sample: FACS-sorted CD8+CD4-CCR7+CD45RA+ naive T cells. The TCR sequence derives from a human donor in good health. Some libraries in this study had Jurkat cell RNA spiked in. The CDR3, as DNA: TGTGCCACCAGCAGAGATTTGGGCTTCAGTCAGCCCCAGCATTTT. Encoded protein: CATSRDLGFSQPQHF.